This T cell receptor beta chain comes out of a study of cytomegalovirus exposure and HLA in healthy donors. Study observations and caveats: When presence/absence was analysed, sequencing depth was taken to be roughly uniform across donors. Researchers catalogued around 150 TCR beta chains as cytomegalovirus-associated.

Germline V lookup: CDR1 LNHDA, CDR2 SQIVND (reference sequence). The CDR3 runs to 18 residues. V was clipped by 3 bases and J by 4 bases; unmatched bases: 9. A note on this clone: What it binds is not known.

In the PCR, 60 Vbeta and 13 Jbeta primers were used. The authors' processing: It was a later analysis that counted tens of millions of unique TCR beta chains, of which roughly 11 million were shared. This table comes from immunoSEQ multiplex PCR, and its TCRdb copy is limited to in-frame clones, with some not included. D and trimming were read from the DNA, whereas the V and J calls and clone size are those reported in that table. The profile shows about 200,000 clones, around 76% of them singletons. The clonotype originates from a man aged 18 to 35 in good health and CMV-seronegative. The chain is built from TRBV19 and TRBJ2-6; 10 nucleotides match TRBD1. Sequencing used PBMCs. CDR3: CASSIDRDRGWGANVLTF. CDR3 coding DNA: TGTGCCAGTAGTATTGACCGGGACAGGGGTTGGGGGGCCAACGTCCTGACTTTC.